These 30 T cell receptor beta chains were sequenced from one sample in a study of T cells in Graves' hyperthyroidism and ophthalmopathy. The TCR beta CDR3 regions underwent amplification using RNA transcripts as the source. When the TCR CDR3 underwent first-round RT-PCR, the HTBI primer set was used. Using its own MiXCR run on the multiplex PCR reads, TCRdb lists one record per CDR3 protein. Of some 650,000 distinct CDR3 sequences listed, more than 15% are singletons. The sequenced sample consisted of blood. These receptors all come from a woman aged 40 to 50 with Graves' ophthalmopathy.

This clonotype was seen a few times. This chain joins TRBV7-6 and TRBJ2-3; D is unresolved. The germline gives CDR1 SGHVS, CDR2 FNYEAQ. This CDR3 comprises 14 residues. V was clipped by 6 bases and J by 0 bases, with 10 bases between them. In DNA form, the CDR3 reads TGTGCCAGCAGTCCGTTTACTAGCACAGATACGCAGTATTTT. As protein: CASSPFTSTDTQYF.

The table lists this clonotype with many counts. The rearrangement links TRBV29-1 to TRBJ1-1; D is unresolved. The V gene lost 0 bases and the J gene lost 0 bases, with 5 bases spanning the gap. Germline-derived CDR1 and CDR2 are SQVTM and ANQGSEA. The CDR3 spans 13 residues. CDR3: CSVEEGLNTEAFF. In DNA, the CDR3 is TGCAGCGTTGAAGAGGGGTTGAACACTGAAGCTTTCTTT.

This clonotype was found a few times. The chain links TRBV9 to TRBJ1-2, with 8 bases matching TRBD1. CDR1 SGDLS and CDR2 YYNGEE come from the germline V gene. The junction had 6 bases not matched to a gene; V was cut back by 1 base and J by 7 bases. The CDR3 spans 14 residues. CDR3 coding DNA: TGTGCCAGCAGCGTAACAGGGACAGGTGCTGGCTACACCTTC. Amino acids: CASSVTGTGAGYTF.

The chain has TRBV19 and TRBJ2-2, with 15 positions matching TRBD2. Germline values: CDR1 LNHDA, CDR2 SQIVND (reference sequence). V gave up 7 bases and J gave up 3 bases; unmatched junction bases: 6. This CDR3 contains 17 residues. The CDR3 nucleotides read TGTGCCAGTAAACGTGGGACTAGCGGGAGGTACACCGGGGAGCTGTTTTTT. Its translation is CASKRGTSGRYTGELFF.

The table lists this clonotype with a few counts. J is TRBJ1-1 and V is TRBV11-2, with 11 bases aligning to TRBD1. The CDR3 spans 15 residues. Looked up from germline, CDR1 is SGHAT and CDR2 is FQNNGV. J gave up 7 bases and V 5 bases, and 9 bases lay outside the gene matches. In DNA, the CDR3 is TGTGCCAGCAGCATCGGGACAGGGGGGCGGGATGAAGCTTTCTTT. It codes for CASSIGTGGRDEAFF.

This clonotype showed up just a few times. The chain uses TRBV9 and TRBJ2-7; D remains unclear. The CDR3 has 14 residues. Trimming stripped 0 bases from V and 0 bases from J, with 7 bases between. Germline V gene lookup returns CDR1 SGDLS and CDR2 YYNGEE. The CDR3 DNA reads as TGTGCCAGCAGCGTAGCCGCGACCTCCTACGAGCAGTACTTC. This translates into CASSVAATSYEQYF.

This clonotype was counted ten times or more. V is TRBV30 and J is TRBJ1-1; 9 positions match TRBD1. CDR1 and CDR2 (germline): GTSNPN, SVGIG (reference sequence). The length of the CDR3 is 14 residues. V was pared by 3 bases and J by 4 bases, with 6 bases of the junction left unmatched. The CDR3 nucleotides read TGTGCCTGGAGCCCACAGGGGGCAGGCACTGAAGCTTTCTTT. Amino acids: CAWSPQGAGTEAFF.

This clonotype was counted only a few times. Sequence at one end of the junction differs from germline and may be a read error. CDR3 residues: CSATRGGRETRYF. As DNA, the CDR3 is TGCAGTGCTACCCGCGGGGGGAGGGAAACCCGGTACTTC. This rearrangement joins TRBV20-1 to TRBJ2-5; TRBD2 aligns across 8 bases. The CDR3 contains 13 residues. Germline V CDR1 and CDR2: DFQATT, SNEGSKA (reference sequence).

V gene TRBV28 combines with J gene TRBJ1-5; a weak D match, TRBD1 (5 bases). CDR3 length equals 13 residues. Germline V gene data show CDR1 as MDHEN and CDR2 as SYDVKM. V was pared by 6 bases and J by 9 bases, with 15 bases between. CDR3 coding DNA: TGTGCCAGCAGGAGATCTCCCAGGGTGCCCCAGCATTTT. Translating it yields CASRRSPRVPQHF.

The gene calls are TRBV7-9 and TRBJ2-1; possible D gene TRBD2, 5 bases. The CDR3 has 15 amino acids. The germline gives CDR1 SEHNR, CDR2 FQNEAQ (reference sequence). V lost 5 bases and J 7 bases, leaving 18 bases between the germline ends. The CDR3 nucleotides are TGTGCCAGCAGCGCCCGGGATACTTTGAGGAATGAGCAGTTCTTC. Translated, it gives CASSARDTLRNEQFF.

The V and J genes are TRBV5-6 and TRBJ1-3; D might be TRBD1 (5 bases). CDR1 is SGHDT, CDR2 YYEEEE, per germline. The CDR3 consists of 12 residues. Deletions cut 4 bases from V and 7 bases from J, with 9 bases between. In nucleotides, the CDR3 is TGTGCCAGCAGCCCCCGGGGGAACACCATATATTTT. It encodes CASSPRGNTIYF.

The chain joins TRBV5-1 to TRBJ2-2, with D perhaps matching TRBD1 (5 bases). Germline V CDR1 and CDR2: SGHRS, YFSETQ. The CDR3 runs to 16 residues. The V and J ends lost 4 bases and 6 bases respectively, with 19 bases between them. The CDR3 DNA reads TGCGCCAGCAGCCCTTCGGCATACAGGTTGGCCGGGGAGCTGTTTTTT. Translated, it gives CASSPSAYRLAGELFF.

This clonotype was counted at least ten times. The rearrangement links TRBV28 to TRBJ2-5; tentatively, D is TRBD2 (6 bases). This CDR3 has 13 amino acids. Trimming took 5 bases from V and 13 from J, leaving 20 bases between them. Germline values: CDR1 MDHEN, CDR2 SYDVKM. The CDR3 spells CASSPPRREGRYF. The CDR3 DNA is TGTGCCAGCAGTCCCCCCCGGAGGGAAGGAAGGTACTTC.

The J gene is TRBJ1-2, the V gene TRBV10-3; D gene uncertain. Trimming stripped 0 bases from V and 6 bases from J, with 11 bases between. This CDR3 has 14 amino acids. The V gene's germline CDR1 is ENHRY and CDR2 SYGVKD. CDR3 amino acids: CAISESVTVDGYTF. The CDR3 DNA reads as TGTGCCATCAGTGAGTCGGTAACTGTTGATGGCTACACCTTC.

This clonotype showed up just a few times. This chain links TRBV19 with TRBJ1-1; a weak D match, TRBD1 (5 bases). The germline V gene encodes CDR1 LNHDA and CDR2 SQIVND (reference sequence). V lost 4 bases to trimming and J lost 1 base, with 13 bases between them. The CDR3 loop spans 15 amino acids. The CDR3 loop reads CASSRGVATNTEAFF. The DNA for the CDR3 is TGTGCCAGTAGTAGGGGGGTTGCGACGAACACTGAAGCTTTCTTT.

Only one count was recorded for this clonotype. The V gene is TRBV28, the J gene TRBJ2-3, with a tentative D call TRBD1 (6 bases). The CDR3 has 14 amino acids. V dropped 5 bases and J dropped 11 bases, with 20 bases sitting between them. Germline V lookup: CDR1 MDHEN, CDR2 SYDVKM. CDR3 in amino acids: CASSPGSHTGMQYF. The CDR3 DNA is TGTGCCAGCAGTCCAGGTTCCCACACAGGGATGCAGTATTTT.

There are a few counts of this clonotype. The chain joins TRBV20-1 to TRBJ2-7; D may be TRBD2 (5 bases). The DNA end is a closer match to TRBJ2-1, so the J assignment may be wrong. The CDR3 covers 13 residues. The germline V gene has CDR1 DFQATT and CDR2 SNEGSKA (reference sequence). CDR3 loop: CSTWSGGAYEQFF. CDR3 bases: TGCAGTACTTGGAGCGGAGGCGCCTACGAGCAGTTCTTC.

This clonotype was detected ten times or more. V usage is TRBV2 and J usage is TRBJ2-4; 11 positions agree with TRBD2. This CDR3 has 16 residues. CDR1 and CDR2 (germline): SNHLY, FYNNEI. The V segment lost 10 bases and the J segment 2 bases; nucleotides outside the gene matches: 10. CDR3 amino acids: CAIPRTSGSPKNIQYF. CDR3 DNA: TGTGCCATCCCACGTACTAGCGGGAGCCCCAAAAACATTCAGTACTTC.

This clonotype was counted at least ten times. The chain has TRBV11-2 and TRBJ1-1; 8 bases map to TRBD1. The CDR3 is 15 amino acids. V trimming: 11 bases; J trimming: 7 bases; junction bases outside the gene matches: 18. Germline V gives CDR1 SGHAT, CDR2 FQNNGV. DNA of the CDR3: TGTGCCTGCACGACGGGACAGGATTTCGCCGGTGAAGCTTTCTTT. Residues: CACTTGQDFAGEAFF. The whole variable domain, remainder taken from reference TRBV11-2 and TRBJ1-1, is EAGVAQSPRYKIIEKRQSVAFWCNPISGHATLYWYQQILGQGPKLLIQFQNNGVVDDSQLPKDRFSAERLKGVDSTLKIQPAKLEDSAVYLCACTTGQDFAGEAFFGQGTRLTVV.

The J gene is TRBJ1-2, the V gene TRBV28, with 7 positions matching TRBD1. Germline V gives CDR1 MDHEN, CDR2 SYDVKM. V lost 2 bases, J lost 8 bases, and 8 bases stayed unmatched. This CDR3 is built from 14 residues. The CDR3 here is CASSLKGAGVGYTF. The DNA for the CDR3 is TGTGCCAGCAGTTTAAAGGGGGCAGGGGTAGGCTACACCTTC.

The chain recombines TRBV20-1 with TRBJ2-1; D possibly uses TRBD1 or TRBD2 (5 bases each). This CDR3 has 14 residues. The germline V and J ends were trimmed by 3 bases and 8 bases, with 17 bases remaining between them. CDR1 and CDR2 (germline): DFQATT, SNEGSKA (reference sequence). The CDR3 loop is CSASPTDQGDEQFF. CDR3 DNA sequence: TGCAGTGCTAGTCCCACTGACCAGGGAGATGAGCAGTTCTTC.

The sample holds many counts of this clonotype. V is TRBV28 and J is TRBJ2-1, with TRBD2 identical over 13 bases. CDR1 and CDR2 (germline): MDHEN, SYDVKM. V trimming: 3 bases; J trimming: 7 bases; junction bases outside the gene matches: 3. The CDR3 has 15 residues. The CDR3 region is CASSFGLAGENEQFF. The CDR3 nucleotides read TGTGCCAGCAGTTTCGGACTAGCGGGAGAAAATGAGCAGTTCTTC.

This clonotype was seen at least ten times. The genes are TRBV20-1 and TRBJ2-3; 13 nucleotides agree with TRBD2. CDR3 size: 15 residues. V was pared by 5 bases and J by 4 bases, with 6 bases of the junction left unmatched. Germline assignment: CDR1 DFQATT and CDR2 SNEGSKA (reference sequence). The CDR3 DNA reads TGCAGTGCTTCCCGGACTAGCGGGAGTTCAGATACGCAGTATTTT. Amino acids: CSASRTSGSSDTQYF.

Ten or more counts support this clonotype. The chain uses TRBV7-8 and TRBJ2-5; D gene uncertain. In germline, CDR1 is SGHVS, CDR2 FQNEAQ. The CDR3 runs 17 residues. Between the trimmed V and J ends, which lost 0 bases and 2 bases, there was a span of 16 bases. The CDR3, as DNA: TGTGCCAGCAGCTTAGCGGGAACTTCCCCTTTGCAAGAGACCCAGTACTTC. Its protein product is CASSLAGTSPLQETQYF. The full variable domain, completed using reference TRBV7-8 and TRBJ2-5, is GAGVSQSPRYKVAKRGQDVALRCDPISGHVSLFWYQQALGQGPEFLTYFQNEAQLDKSGLPSDRFFAERPEGSVSTLKIQRTQQEDSAVYLCASSLAGTSPLQETQYFGPGTRLLVL.

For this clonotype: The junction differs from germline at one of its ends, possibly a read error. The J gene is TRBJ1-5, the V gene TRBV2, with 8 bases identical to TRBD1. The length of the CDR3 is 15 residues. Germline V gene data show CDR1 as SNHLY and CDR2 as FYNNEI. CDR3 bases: TGTGCCAGCAGTCCGGACAGGGACGGCAATCAACCCCAGCATTTT. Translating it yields CASSPDRDGNQPQHF.

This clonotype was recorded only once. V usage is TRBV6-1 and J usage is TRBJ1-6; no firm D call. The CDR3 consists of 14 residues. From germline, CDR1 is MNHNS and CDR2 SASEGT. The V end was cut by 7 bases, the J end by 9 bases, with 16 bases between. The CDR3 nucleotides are TGTGCCAGCAATCGGGCCGAAACCGCTTCACCCCTCCACTTT. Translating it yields CASNRAETASPLHF.

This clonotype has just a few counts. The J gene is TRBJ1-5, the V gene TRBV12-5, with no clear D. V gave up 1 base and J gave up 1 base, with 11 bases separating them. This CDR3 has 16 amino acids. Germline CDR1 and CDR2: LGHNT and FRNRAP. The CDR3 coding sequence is TGTGCTAGTGGTTTGGCTCCCCCGGGGAGCAATCAGCCCCAGCATTTT. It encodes CASGLAPPGSNQPQHF.

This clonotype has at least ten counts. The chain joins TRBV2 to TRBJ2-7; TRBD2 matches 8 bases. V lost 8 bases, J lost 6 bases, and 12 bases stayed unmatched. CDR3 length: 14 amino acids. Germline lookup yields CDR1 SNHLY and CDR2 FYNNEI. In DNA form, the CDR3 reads TGTGCCAGCGGACGTGCTAGCGGGTCCCTCGAGCAGTACTTC. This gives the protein CASGRASGSLEQYF.

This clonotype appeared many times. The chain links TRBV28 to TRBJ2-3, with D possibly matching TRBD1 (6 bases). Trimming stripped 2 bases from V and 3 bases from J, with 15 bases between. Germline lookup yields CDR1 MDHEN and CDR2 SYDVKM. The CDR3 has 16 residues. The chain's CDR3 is CASSLGGAGLTDTQYF. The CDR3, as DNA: TGTGCCAGCAGTTTAGGGGGCGCGGGTTTGACAGATACGCAGTATTTT.

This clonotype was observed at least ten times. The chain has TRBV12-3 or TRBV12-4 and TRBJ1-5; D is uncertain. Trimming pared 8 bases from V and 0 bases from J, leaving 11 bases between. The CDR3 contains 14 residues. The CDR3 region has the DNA TGTGCCAGCGGCCCGGCCGTTAGCAATCAGCCCCAGCATTTT. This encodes CASGPAVSNQPQHF.